This T cell receptor beta chain appears in the sequencing data of a study of response to subunit inactivated influenza vaccine. Findings and limits, study-wide: Authors suggested seasonal influenza vaccinations each recruit few new T cells.

TCRdb passed the RT-PCR reads through MiXCR, listing each CDR3 protein once. The table lists 600,000 to 700,000 distinct CDR3 sequences, roughly 15% of them singletons. As regards this clonotype: The antigen remains undetermined.

Germline trimming cut 1 base from V and 5 bases from J; bases unmatched to any gene: 7. This CDR3 has 16 amino acids. In germline, CDR1 is LNHNV, CDR2 YYDKDF (reference sequence). Sequencing used PBMCs from blood, obtained around 14 days before vaccination. V usage is TRBV15 and J usage is TRBJ2-7; 11 positions match TRBD1. The sequence came from a man aged 50 to 59 who received an inactivated influenza vaccine. CDR3 DNA: TGTGCCACCAGCAGAGCCACCGGACAGGGGGCCAACGAGCAGTACTTC. It yields the protein CATSRATGQGANEQYF.